One and the same sample provided the 25 T cell receptor beta chains below, sequenced in a study of PD-1 blockade in classical Hodgkin lymphoma. Time point here: cycle 4 day 1 (C4D1), after six to seven weeks of nivolumab. All trial patients relapsed after autologous stem cell transplantation. TCRdb's table, derived via immunoSEQ multiplex PCR, lists solely in-frame clones and lacks some. The sample includes about 22,000 clones, roughly 77% of them seen just once. The material was peripheral blood mononuclear cells (PBMCs), obtained before the fourth cycle of nivolumab. The receptors were gathered from a human donor with classical Hodgkin lymphoma.

V is TRBV4-2 and J is TRBJ2-6; the D is unclear. This CDR3 is built from 15 residues. V was clipped by 1 base and J by 0 bases, with 4 bases between them. The germline V gene has CDR1 LGHNA and CDR2 YNFKEQ. CDR3: CASSQVTSGANVLTF. DNA of the CDR3: TGTGCCAGCAGCCAAGTTACCTCTGGGGCCAACGTCCTGACTTTC.

The chain uses TRBV5-1 and TRBJ2-6; D is perhaps TRBD2 (5 bases). Germline CDR1 reads SGHRS; CDR2 reads YFSETQ. V was shortened by 1 base and J by 0 bases, with 8 bases between the two germline ends. The CDR3 covers 16 residues. The CDR3, as DNA: TGCGCCAGCAGCTTGTCCGGGGTCTCTGGGGCCAACGTCCTGACTTTC. Translating gives CASSLSGVSGANVLTF.

The chain recombines TRBV20-1 with TRBJ2-3; D call uncertain. This CDR3 has 10 residues. Trimming left V 0 bases short and J 8 bases short, with 3 bases between. Germline CDR1 reads DFQATT; CDR2 reads SNEGSKA (reference sequence). The CDR3 is CSARDVTQYF. The DNA for the CDR3 is TGCAGTGCTAGAGATGTTACGCAGTATTTT.

The genes are TRBV27 and TRBJ2-3; D remains unclear. The CDR3 is 11 residues long. Germline CDR1 and CDR2: MNHEY and SMNVEV (reference sequence). V was trimmed by 0 bases and J by 8 bases, leaving 3 bases between them. For the CDR3, the DNA is TGTGCCAGCAGTTTATCGGGTACGCAGTATTTT. It translates to CASSLSGTQYF.

The chain employs TRBV19 and TRBJ2-3, with 7 nucleotides matching TRBD1. In germline, CDR1 is LNHDA, CDR2 SQIVND (reference sequence). The junction had 1 base not matched to a gene; V was cut back by 6 bases and J by 1 base. This CDR3 comprises 13 residues. The CDR3 protein is CASSDRGTDTQYF. CDR3 in DNA: TGTGCCAGTAGCGACAGGGGCACAGATACGCAGTATTTT.

A remark on this clone: Compared with germline, one end of the junction differs, possibly owing to a read error. The sample contains more than one DNA sequence encoding this CDR3. The CDR3 region is CASSIAQAYEQYF. The CDR3 DNA follows: TGCGCCAGTAGTATAGCGCAGGCCTACGAGCAGTACTTC. This chain joins TRBV19 and TRBJ2-7, with D perhaps TRBD2 (5 bases). Germline V gives CDR1 LNHDA, CDR2 SQIVND (reference sequence). The length of the CDR3 is 13 residues.

The genes are TRBV6-6 and TRBJ2-7, with D possibly being TRBD1 (6 bases). The V gene's germline CDR1 is MNHNY and CDR2 SVGAGI (reference sequence). The CDR3 consists of 14 residues. V was trimmed by 6 bases and J by 0 bases, leaving 12 bases between them. The CDR3 coding sequence is TGTGCCAGCAGGTCTCCGGACAGCTCCTACGAGCAGTACTTC. It specifies CASRSPDSSYEQYF.

The V call is TRBV27, the J call TRBJ2-3; 9 bases fit TRBD2. Germline CDR1 is MNHEY and CDR2 is SMNVEV (reference sequence). CDR3 length: 16 amino acids. V was pared by 4 bases and J by 0 bases, with 5 bases of the junction left unmatched. In DNA form, the CDR3 reads TGTGCCAGCAGTTCGGACCTAGCGGGGAGCACAGATACGCAGTATTTT. It encodes CASSSDLAGSTDTQYF.

This clone was observed a few times. The chain links TRBV5-1 to TRBJ2-7; perhaps D is TRBD1 or TRBD2 (5 bases each). This CDR3 contains 16 residues. CDR1 and CDR2 (germline): SGHRS, YFSETQ. V was cut by 3 bases and J by 1 base, with 17 bases left in between. The CDR3 DNA reads as TGCGCCAGCAGCTCAGCCGGTCTGGGGGAATCCTACGAGCAGTACTTC. Residues: CASSSAGLGESYEQYF.

The chain couples TRBV10-1 to TRBJ1-1; D gene unclear. The CDR3 has 13 amino acids. Germline V gives CDR1 WNHNN, CDR2 SYGVQD (reference sequence). Trimming took 3 bases from V and 4 from J, leaving 9 bases between them. The CDR3 DNA is TGCGCCAGCAGTGATGTGGGGAGCACTGAAGCTTTCTTT. Amino acid sequence: CASSDVGSTEAFF.

The gene calls are TRBV5-5 and TRBJ2-7; D may be TRBD1 or TRBD2 (5 bases each). This CDR3 is built from 15 residues. V was shortened by 2 bases and J by 4 bases, with 16 bases between the two germline ends. CDR1 and CDR2 (germline): SGHKS, YYEKEE (reference sequence). The CDR3 DNA is TGTGCCAGCAGCTTTGTCGGGACCACCTTGTACGAGCAGTACTTC. Its protein is CASSFVGTTLYEQYF.

V and J are TRBV7-9 and TRBJ1-4; the D is unclear. This CDR3 is built from 13 residues. The V end was cut by 3 bases, the J end by 7 bases, with 9 bases between. The germline CDR1 and CDR2 sequences are SEHNR and FQNEAQ (reference sequence). Written as DNA, the CDR3 is TGTGCCAGCAGCTTTTGGAAGAGTGAAAAACTGTTTTTT. It yields the protein CASSFWKSEKLFF.

The chain joins TRBV6-1 to TRBJ1-2; D remains unclear. CDR3 length: 11 amino acids. The V gene lost 5 bases and the J gene lost 4 bases, with 5 bases spanning the gap. Germline loops: CDR1 MNHNS, CDR2 SASEGT. CDR3 in amino acids: CASSTPYGYTF. As DNA, the CDR3 is TGTGCCAGCAGTACGCCCTATGGCTACACCTTC.

This clone is medium-sized. The CDR3 sequence: CAITDRGRGGYTF. In nucleotides, the CDR3 is TGTGCCATTACGGACAGGGGGCGAGGAGGCTACACCTTC. J is TRBJ1-2 and V is TRBV28; 11 nucleotides align to TRBD1. With V trimmed by 10 bases and J by 8 bases, 9 bases remained unmatched. This CDR3 region has 13 residues. Germline V gene lookup returns CDR1 MDHEN and CDR2 SYDVKM.

The chain has TRBV10-3 and TRBJ1-1; 11 bases match TRBD1. Germline V gene data show CDR1 as ENHRY and CDR2 as SYGVKD. Trimming cost V 4 bases and J 1 base; bases outside gene matches: 8. The CDR3 spans 17 residues. The CDR3 bases are TGTGCCATCAGTGCCGGACAGGGGGCAGGTGGGAACACTGAAGCTTTCTTT. Translating it yields CAISAGQGAGGNTEAFF.

The chain combines TRBV10-2 with TRBJ1-4; D ambiguous. Deletions cut 2 bases from V and 2 bases from J, with 3 bases between. Germline-derived CDR1 and CDR2 are WSHSY and SAAADI. The CDR3 covers 13 residues. In DNA form, the CDR3 reads TGCGCCAGCAGTGAGGTGACTAATGAAAAACTGTTTTTT. This codes for CASSEVTNEKLFF.

The genes are TRBV28 and TRBJ2-2; TRBD1 agrees at 7 bases. J lost 0 bases, V lost 7 bases, and 8 bases had no gene match. Germline V CDR1 and CDR2: MDHEN, SYDVKM. The CDR3 totals 16 residues. In nucleotides, the CDR3 is TGTGCCAGCACCAGAGGGGGCCACTCGAACACCGGGGAGCTGTTTTTT. This codes for CASTRGGHSNTGELFF. The full variable domain, in which reference TRBV28 and TRBJ2-2 provide the parts outside the CDR3, is DVKVTQSSRYLVKRTGEKVFLECVQDMDHENMFWYRQDPGLGLRLIYFSYDVKMKEKGDIPEGYSVSREKKERFSLILESASTNQTSMYLCASTRGGHSNTGELFFGEGSRLTVL.

The rearrangement uses TRBV27 and TRBJ2-2, with 7 bases aligning to TRBD2. The trim removed 3 bases at V and 0 bases at J, leaving 4 bases unmatched. Germline values: CDR1 MNHEY, CDR2 SMNVEV (reference sequence). There are 16 residues in the CDR3. CDR3 sequence reads: CASSFSGTTNTGELFF. The CDR3 region has the DNA TGTGCCAGCAGTTTTTCCGGGACTACGAACACCGGGGAGCTGTTTTTT.

V usage is TRBV15 and J usage is TRBJ2-3; the D gene is possibly TRBD2 (7 bases). Trimming removed 8 bases from V and 0 bases from J, with 15 bases in between. Germline values: CDR1 LNHNV, CDR2 YYDKDF (reference sequence). This CDR3 spans 15 amino acids. The CDR3 coding sequence is TGTGCCACCGGCCTCGGGGGGACAAGCACAGATACGCAGTATTTT. This encodes CATGLGGTSTDTQYF.

V and J are TRBV6-5 and TRBJ2-1; D might be TRBD1 (6 bases). Deletions cut 7 bases from V and 10 bases from J, with 11 bases between. The CDR3 spans 11 residues. Germline-derived CDR1 and CDR2 are MNHEY and SVGAGI. The CDR3: CASTRGWEQFF. The DNA for the CDR3 is TGTGCCAGCACCAGGGGCTGGGAGCAGTTCTTC.

The V and J genes are TRBV6-5 and TRBJ1-6; TRBD1 matches at 7 bases. CDR1 is MNHEY and CDR2 is SVGAGI in the germline V gene. J lost 7 bases, V lost 5 bases, and 5 bases had no gene match. The CDR3 sequence is 14 residues long. CDR3 coding DNA: TGTGCCAGCAGTCTTGACAGGGCCAATTCACCCCTCCACTTT. Translation: CASSLDRANSPLHF.

The rearrangement links TRBV2 to TRBJ1-1; D not resolved. Trimming cost V 7 bases and J 7 bases, with 7 bases left between them. The germline gives CDR1 SNHLY, CDR2 FYNNEI. The CDR3 has 10 amino acids. The CDR3 DNA is TGTGCCAGCATGCAACGTGAAGCTTTCTTT. Translated, it gives CASMQREAFF.

This chain joins TRBV30 and TRBJ1-1; D is unresolved. From germline, CDR1 is GTSNPN and CDR2 SVGIG (reference sequence). V lost 1 base and J 5 bases, leaving 11 bases between the germline ends. The CDR3 covers 13 residues. The CDR3 region has the DNA TGTGCCTGGAGTGGAGACTCGGGGACTGAAGCTTTCTTT. Its translation is CAWSGDSGTEAFF.

The chain employs TRBV5-4 and TRBJ2-7; 10 nucleotides agree with TRBD2. This CDR3 spans 17 amino acids. Looked up from germline, CDR1 is SGHNT and CDR2 is YYREEE (reference sequence). The V gene end was trimmed by 6 bases and the J gene end by 4 bases; junction bases not matched to a gene: 16. This CDR3 is CASTQRTSGIHRYEQYF. CDR3 in DNA: TGTGCCAGCACCCAGCGGACTAGCGGTATCCATAGGTACGAGCAGTACTTC.

J is TRBJ2-2 and V is TRBV6-1; D might be TRBD1 or TRBD2, each matching 7 bases. Between the trimmed V and J ends, which lost 11 bases and 5 bases, there was a span of 18 bases. Germline loops: CDR1 MNHNS, CDR2 SASEGT. The CDR3 has 14 residues. For the CDR3, the DNA is TGTGCCGCCGTGGGGCAGGGGGGGACCGGGGAGCTGTTTTTT. Its protein product is CAAVGQGGTGELFF.